These 15 T cell receptor beta chains were all obtained from the same sample, sequenced in a study of regulatory T cells in long-lasting Graves disease. Libraries of TCR beta came from iRepertoire HTBI primers plus Arm-PCR of CDR3 regions. MiXCR, applied by TCRdb to the multiplex PCR reads, yields one record per CDR3 protein. The table has roughly 430,000 distinct CDR3 sequences, roughly 21% seen once; the top ten hold around an eighth. Time point here: persistent/refractory GD, antithyroid drugs over 5 years with positive TRAb. The TCR library was made from RNA that had been extracted from PBMCs in TRIzol. Material: peripheral blood mononuclear cells (PBMCs), obtained when the disease was refractory, from a patient treated with antithyroid drugs. The receptors were sampled from a female donor with Graves disease.

This clonotype was recorded a few times. DNA for the CDR3: TGTGCCAGCGGCCTCCGACAGAATTCACCCCTCCACTTT. Encoded protein: CASGLRQNSPLHF. The chain has TRBV27 and TRBJ1-6; D perhaps matches TRBD1 (5 bases). Trimming took 8 bases from V and 7 from J, leaving 12 bases between them. The V gene's germline CDR1 is MNHEY and CDR2 SMNVEV (reference sequence). This CDR3 region has 13 residues.

This clonotype was detected many times. The chain is built from TRBV20-1 and TRBJ1-2; D unresolved. V dropped 1 base and J dropped 6 bases, with 21 bases sitting between them. Looked up from germline, CDR1 is DFQATT and CDR2 is SNEGSKA (reference sequence). CDR3 length equals 16 residues. CDR3 loop: CSARALADWVKDGYTF. The CDR3 DNA reads as TGCAGTGCTAGAGCCTTGGCAGACTGGGTAAAGGATGGCTACACCTTC.

The V and J genes are TRBV3-1 and TRBJ2-1; 9 positions match TRBD2. Germline V gene lookup returns CDR1 LGHDT and CDR2 YNNKEL (reference sequence). The CDR3 sequence is 15 residues long. Unmatched junction bases numbered 6, after V lost 1 base and J lost 8 bases. This CDR3 reads CASSQGAGGLDEQFF. CDR3 DNA: TGTGCCAGCAGCCAAGGGGCGGGAGGGCTTGATGAGCAGTTCTTC.

The chain combines TRBV20-1 with TRBJ2-7, with TRBD2 as a possible D gene (5 bases). Germline V gene lookup returns CDR1 DFQATT and CDR2 SNEGSKA (reference sequence). V shed 3 bases and J shed 1 base, with 13 bases lying between them. The CDR3 consists of 14 residues. CDR3 DNA: TGCAGTGCTAGGTCGGGGAGTGCGTCCTACGAGCAGTACTTC. Its protein is CSARSGSASYEQYF.

With respect to this clonotype: Possible read error: a much larger clone is one base away. This chain connects TRBV3-1 to TRBJ1-4, with 10 bases that match TRBD1. CDR3 length: 16 amino acids. Germline CDR1 reads LGHDT; CDR2 reads YNNKEL (reference sequence). In nucleotides, the CDR3 is TGTGCCAGCAGCCTCCGTTTTGGGACAGGGGATGAAAGACTGTTTTTT. This sequence encodes CASSLRFGTGDERLFF.

In its sample, this clonotype was seen many times. The rearrangement joins TRBV29-1 to TRBJ2-7, with 11 bases that match TRBD2. The CDR3 length is 13 residues. Germline V gene sequence: CDR1 SQVTM, CDR2 ANQGSEA. Germline trimming cut 4 bases from V and 2 bases from J; bases unmatched to any gene: 1. CDR3 protein: CSVGLAGPYEQYF. The CDR3, as DNA: TGCAGCGTTGGACTAGCGGGACCCTACGAGCAGTACTTC.

The V and J genes are TRBV5-1 and TRBJ2-3, with 9 nucleotides matching TRBD2. The CDR3 is made up of 16 amino acids. Trimming cost V 0 bases and J 2 bases; bases outside gene matches: 4. The V gene's germline CDR1 is SGHRS and CDR2 YFSETQ. The CDR3 is CASSLAASGITDTQYF. In nucleotides, the CDR3 is TGCGCCAGCAGCTTGGCCGCTAGCGGGATCACAGATACGCAGTATTTT.

This rearrangement joins TRBV9 to TRBJ2-7; 7 positions agree with TRBD1. The CDR3 covers 15 residues. Trimming removed 0 bases from V and 3 bases from J; junction bases left unmatched: 6. CDR1 and CDR2 from the germline V gene are SGDLS and YYNGEE. CDR3 in amino acids: CASSVAPGQIYEQYF. In DNA, the CDR3 is TGTGCCAGCAGCGTAGCACCGGGACAGATCTACGAGCAGTACTTC.

This clonotype has a count of ten or more. The chain carries TRBV20-1 and TRBJ2-4; D tentatively fits TRBD1 or TRBD2 (5 bases each). The CDR3 is 14 amino acids. CDR1 is DFQATT, CDR2 SNEGSKA, per germline (reference sequence). Trimming took 3 bases from V and 4 from J, leaving 13 bases between them. The chain's CDR3 is CSARDGTTKNIQYF. The CDR3 nucleotides read TGCAGTGCTAGGGACGGGACCACGAAAAACATTCAGTACTTC.

This clonotype was seen repeatedly, ten times or more. V and J are TRBV6-1 and TRBJ1-2, with 12 bases that match TRBD1. This CDR3 has 15 amino acids. V lost 6 bases, J lost 3 bases, and 5 bases stayed unmatched. CDR1 and CDR2 from the germline V gene are MNHNS and SASEGT. CDR3 DNA: TGTGCCAGCAGGGGGACAGGGGGCACCGACTATGGCTACACCTTC. The encoded protein is CASRGTGGTDYGYTF.

As for this clonotype: Just one base apart from a much larger clone, this may be a read error. V usage is TRBV7-2 and J usage is TRBJ1-1; no clear D. The CDR3 is made up of 12 amino acids. The germline V gene encodes CDR1 SGHTA and CDR2 FQGNSA. Between the trimmed V and J ends, which lost 0 bases and 7 bases, there was a span of 6 bases. The CDR3 coding sequence is TGTGCCAGCAGCTTAGCGTCGGATGAAGCTTTCTTT. This gives the protein CASSLASDEAFF.

This clonotype was recorded at least ten times. This chain's CDR3 is CASSFHSGRPYEQYF. CDR3 sequence (DNA): TGTGCCAGCAGTTTCCACAGCGGCCGCCCCTACGAGCAGTACTTC. The chain recombines TRBV28 with TRBJ2-7, with D tentatively TRBD2 (5 bases). The CDR3 covers 15 residues. CDR1 is MDHEN, CDR2 SYDVKM, per germline. The V end lost 3 bases, the J end lost 2 bases, and 14 bases lay between the germline ends.

This clonotype was found many times. This chain joins TRBV27 and TRBJ1-5; 7 bases fit TRBD1. Germline V gene sequence: CDR1 MNHEY, CDR2 SMNVEV (reference sequence). This CDR3 contains 14 residues. The V segment lost 6 bases and the J segment 3 bases; nucleotides outside the gene matches: 5. The CDR3 is CASRPGTVNQPQHF. CDR3 DNA: TGTGCCAGCAGACCGGGGACAGTCAATCAGCCCCAGCATTTT.

This clonotype was picked up one time. A single base separates this from a much larger clone, so it may be a read error. The V and J genes are TRBV20-1 and TRBJ2-5, with D tentatively TRBD2 (6 bases). CDR1 is DFQATT and CDR2 is SNEGSKA in the germline V gene (reference sequence). This CDR3 is built from 14 residues. V was cut by 3 bases and J by 5 bases, with 16 bases left in between. Here the CDR3 reads CSASSSGPPETQYF. The CDR3 DNA reads as TGCAGTGCTAGTAGTAGCGGCCCCCCGGAGACCCAGTACTTC.

At least ten counts were recorded for this clonotype. The CDR3 is CSVEQGARSYGYTF. CDR3 DNA sequence: TGCAGCGTTGAGCAGGGGGCGAGAAGCTATGGCTACACCTTC. The chain joins TRBV29-1 to TRBJ1-2, with TRBD1 matching over 8 bases. This CDR3 has 14 residues. The germline CDR1 and CDR2 sequences are SQVTM and ANQGSEA. V trimming: 3 bases; J trimming: 4 bases; junction bases outside the gene matches: 7.